A single sample is the source of the 27 T cell receptor beta chains below, sequenced in a study of cytomegalovirus exposure and HLA in healthy donors. PCR was performed using 60 Vbeta and 13 Jbeta primers. Sequencing was performed with immunoSEQ multiplex PCR; in TCRdb, only in-frame clones are kept and a portion is missing. The data show 150,000 or so clones, around 81% seen once. The sample taken for sequencing was PBMCs. The receptors come from a man in his forties in good health and CMV-seronegative.

The chain links TRBV7-9 to TRBJ1-1; 9 positions match TRBD1. Unmatched junction bases numbered 8, after V lost 5 bases and J lost 4 bases. The CDR3 runs 15 residues. Germline lookup yields CDR1 SEHNR and CDR2 FQNEAQ (reference sequence). The chain's CDR3 is CASSAYLTGGTEAFF. Written as DNA, the CDR3 is TGTGCCAGCAGCGCGTACTTGACAGGGGGCACTGAAGCTTTCTTT.

The rearrangement uses TRBV7-2 and TRBJ1-4; no definite D call. CDR3 length equals 14 residues. Trimming pared 8 bases from V and 8 bases from J, leaving 18 bases between. CDR1 is SGHTA, CDR2 FQGNSA, per germline. CDR3 bases: TGTGCCAGCGTAAGGGCGGCAGCGGGGGAAAAACTGTTTTTT. It is translated as CASVRAAAGEKLFF. Filled out from reference TRBV7-2 and TRBJ1-4, the complete variable domain reads GAGVSQSPSNKVTEKGKDVELRCDPISGHTALYWYRQSLGQGLEFLIYFQGNSAPDKSGLPSDRFSAERTGGSVSTLTIQRTQQEDSAVYLCASVRAAAGEKLFFGSGTQLSVL.

V gene TRBV9 combines with J gene TRBJ2-1; 10 nucleotides match TRBD2. The germline V gene encodes CDR1 SGDLS and CDR2 YYNGEE. J lost 7 bases, V lost 0 bases, and 7 bases had no gene match. The CDR3 consists of 16 residues. The CDR3, as DNA: TGTGCCAGCAGCGTAGTGGCTAGCGGGAGAGGTAATGAGCAGTTCTTC. This translates into CASSVVASGRGNEQFF.

The rearrangement links TRBV6-5 to TRBJ2-7; TRBD1 matches 7 bases. V shed 6 bases and J 0 bases; nucleotides not matched to a gene: 2. Germline V lookup: CDR1 MNHEY, CDR2 SVGAGI. This CDR3 has 13 residues. CDR3 region: CASRRQGSYEQYF. The DNA of the CDR3 is TGTGCCAGCAGGCGACAGGGCTCCTACGAGCAGTACTTC.

The chain uses TRBV27 and TRBJ2-6, with D tentatively TRBD1 (5 bases). This CDR3 region has 14 residues. Germline V gives CDR1 MNHEY, CDR2 SMNVEV (reference sequence). The germline V and J ends were trimmed by 5 bases and 7 bases, with 12 bases remaining between them. The CDR3 loop is CASSPPGYANVLTF. The CDR3 DNA is TGTGCCAGCAGTCCCCCAGGGTACGCCAACGTCCTGACTTTC.

The chain has TRBV7-9 and TRBJ2-1; 8 bases agree with TRBD2. The CDR3 is 15 residues long. Trimming took 7 bases from V and 2 from J; bases not matched to a gene: 7. The germline V gene has CDR1 SEHNR and CDR2 FQNEAQ (reference sequence). In nucleotides, the CDR3 is TGTGCCAGCACCCGGGGCGGGAGGCCCTACAATGAGCAGTTCTTC. This translates into CASTRGGRPYNEQFF.

The chain joins TRBV19 to TRBJ1-6, with a weak D call TRBD1 (6 bases). In germline, CDR1 is LNHDA, CDR2 SQIVND (reference sequence). V lost 7 bases to trimming and J lost 7 bases, with 20 bases between them. The CDR3 is 16 amino acids. CDR3 bases: TGTGCCAGTAACGCCCCAAGGACAGCGCTGAATTCACCCCTCCACTTT. Its translation is CASNAPRTALNSPLHF.

The chain recombines TRBV23-1 with TRBJ2-6; TRBD1 agrees at 7 bases. TRBV23-1 is noted as an ORF with a role that remains uncertain. V gave up 6 bases and J gave up 0 bases; unmatched junction bases: 20. The CDR3 is 21 residues long. CDR3 DNA sequence: TGCGCCAGCAGCCTTCTATTAGCTAGGACAGGTGAGAGCTCTGGGGCCAACGTCCTGACTTTC. Its protein product is CASSLLLARTGESSGANVLTF.

This sequence joins TRBV5-6 and TRBJ2-5; 15 positions match TRBD2. Germline V gene lookup returns CDR1 SGHDT and CDR2 YYEEEE. The V gene end was trimmed by 0 bases and the J gene end by 14 bases; junction bases not matched to a gene: 8. This CDR3 has 15 residues. CDR3 in amino acids: CASSLVGLAGGVTYF. The CDR3 DNA sequence: TGTGCCAGCAGCTTGGTGGGACTAGCGGGAGGAGTGACCTACTTC.

The V call is TRBV19, the J call TRBJ1-5; D ambiguous. The CDR3 is made up of 16 amino acids. CDR1 and CDR2 from the germline V gene are LNHDA and SQIVND (reference sequence). V gave up 5 bases and J gave up 4 bases, with 18 bases separating them. The chain's CDR3 is CASSAQRDLRNQPQHF. CDR3 sequence (DNA): TGTGCCAGTAGTGCACAGAGAGACCTACGGAATCAGCCCCAGCATTTT.

The chain uses TRBV2 and TRBJ2-1, with D possibly TRBD2 on 6 matching bases. This CDR3 region has 15 residues. The ends were cut back, 7 bases at V and 2 bases at J, with 15 bases in the middle. Germline assignment: CDR1 SNHLY and CDR2 FYNNEI. CDR3 residues: CASKARELPYNEQFF. In nucleotides, the CDR3 is TGTGCCAGCAAAGCCCGGGAGTTGCCCTACAATGAGCAGTTCTTC.

On this clone itself: The sample carries other DNA sequences with the same CDR3. The chain employs TRBV18 and TRBJ1-4, with TRBD1 matching 7 bases. J gave up 1 base and V 4 bases, and 0 bases lay outside the gene matches. The CDR3 runs to 14 residues. CDR1 is KGHSH, CDR2 LQKENI, per germline. CDR3 DNA: TGTGCCAGCTCACGACAGGGAACTAATGAAAAACTGTTTTTT. It translates to CASSRQGTNEKLFF.

The chain recombines TRBV28 with TRBJ2-7; TRBD1 is a possible D gene (6 bases). V was pared by 11 bases and J by 3 bases, with 8 bases between. Per germline, CDR1 MDHEN and CDR2 SYDVKM. This CDR3 is built from 10 residues. The CDR3 reads CAGGLYEQYF. The CDR3 DNA reads TGTGCCGGGGGCCTCTACGAGCAGTACTTC.

J is TRBJ2-7 and V is TRBV7-8; 8 bases align to TRBD2. V was pared by 0 bases and J by 6 bases, with 4 bases of the junction left unmatched. The CDR3 spans 14 residues. Germline V gene lookup returns CDR1 SGHVS and CDR2 FQNEAQ. The CDR3 coding sequence is TGTGCCAGCAGCTTAGCAAGCGGGAGAGGCGAGCAGTACTTC. It specifies CASSLASGRGEQYF.

CDR3: CASSSPTEGTGEQYF. CDR3 sequence (DNA): TGTGCCAGCAGCTCCCCAACGGAGGGGACCGGCGAGCAGTACTTC. The rearrangement links TRBV2 to TRBJ2-5, with TRBD2 as a possible D gene (6 bases). The assigned J gene may be wrong: the sequence end matches TRBJ2-7 better. Germline lookup yields CDR1 SNHLY and CDR2 FYNNEI. CDR3 length: 15 residues.

A single count supports this clone. This chain uses TRBV30 with TRBJ2-7; possible D gene TRBD2, 7 bases. Trimming shortened V by 2 bases and J by 6 bases, and 14 bases separated the two germline ends. Looked up from germline, CDR1 is GTSNPN and CDR2 is SVGIG (reference sequence). The CDR3 loop spans 13 amino acids. Here the CDR3 reads CAWSWGGGGEQYF. The CDR3 DNA is TGTGCCTGGAGTTGGGGGGGAGGGGGCGAGCAGTACTTC.

Of note for this clone: The junction shows a germline mismatch at one end, possibly a read error. The genes are TRBV19 and TRBJ2-4; 7 bases line up with TRBD1. Germline CDR1 reads LNHDA; CDR2 reads SQIVND (reference sequence). This CDR3 region has 14 residues. This chain's CDR3 is CASGSGTEKNSQYF. CDR3 nucleotides: TGTGCCAGTGGTTCCGGGACAGAAAAAAACAGTCAGTACTTC.

V is TRBV30 and J is TRBJ1-2; TRBD1 aligns across 10 bases. J lost 8 bases, V lost 2 bases, and 11 bases had no gene match. The CDR3 has 15 amino acids. Per germline, CDR1 GTSNPN and CDR2 SVGIG (reference sequence). CDR3 nucleotides: TGTGCCTGGAGTATTGCCGGGACAGGGGCCTGGGGCTACACCTTC. Protein: CAWSIAGTGAWGYTF.

This clone was recorded once. This chain links TRBV21-1 with TRBJ1-5; no check of the table's D call, TRBD1, against the DNA was made. TRBV21-1 is tagged as a pseudogene. This CDR3 comprises 16 residues. The CDR3 coding sequence is TGTGCCACCCCACCCCGGGACAGCTGCCGATATCAGCCCCAGCATTTT. Protein: CATPPRDSCRYQPQHF.

The chain links TRBV7-8 to TRBJ2-5, with D uncertain. The germline V gene encodes CDR1 SGHVS and CDR2 FQNEAQ. CDR3 length: 14 amino acids. The V and J ends lost 1 base and 5 bases respectively, with 11 bases between them. The CDR3 nucleotides are TGTGCCAGCAGCTTAGGGTCGGTGAGGGAGACCCAGTACTTC. Its protein is CASSLGSVRETQYF.

This chain connects TRBV7-3 to TRBJ2-3; 7 positions match TRBD2. CDR3 size: 15 residues. The germline V gene encodes CDR1 SGHTA and CDR2 FQGTGA. With 7 bases clipped from V and 4 bases from J, the junction kept 11 bases outside the gene matches. The CDR3 DNA follows: TGTGCCAGCACATCCACCGGGAGGAATGCAGATACGCAGTATTTT. Amino acids: CASTSTGRNADTQYF.

This sequence joins TRBV2 and TRBJ2-7; 8 bases agree with TRBD1. Germline values: CDR1 SNHLY, CDR2 FYNNEI. The CDR3 extends over 14 amino acids. J lost 5 bases, V lost 8 bases, and 11 bases had no gene match. CDR3 protein: CASHPGQGSHEQYV. CDR3 nucleotide sequence: TGTGCCAGCCATCCAGGACAGGGATCCCACGAGCAGTACGTC.

The chain recombines TRBV7-3 with TRBJ2-6; D ambiguous. Germline V gene data show CDR1 as SGHTA and CDR2 as FQGTGA. The CDR3 covers 16 residues. V was clipped by 0 bases and J by 0 bases, with 6 bases between them. The CDR3 sequence is CASSLTRVSGANVLTF. The CDR3 DNA sequence: TGTGCCAGCAGCTTAACTCGGGTCTCTGGGGCCAACGTCCTGACTTTC.

The V call is TRBV11-2, the J call TRBJ2-4, with 7 bases matching TRBD2. V was clipped by 3 bases and J by 5 bases; unmatched bases: 4. The CDR3 covers 14 residues. Germline V gives CDR1 SGHAT, CDR2 FQNNGV. CDR3 region: CASSLLAGENIQYF. In DNA, the CDR3 is TGTGCCAGCAGCTTGCTTGCGGGGGAAAACATTCAGTACTTC.

This clone occurred once. The chain joins TRBV28 to TRBJ1-2; D not resolved. The germline CDR1 and CDR2 sequences are MDHEN and SYDVKM. The CDR3 sequence is 12 residues long. V lost 3 bases to trimming and J lost 7 bases, with 9 bases between them. The chain's CDR3 is CASSLGSAGYTF. The DNA of the CDR3 is TGTGCCAGCAGTTTGGGGAGTGCTGGCTACACCTTC.

This chain joins TRBV9 and TRBJ2-3, with 11 bases matching TRBD2. The V and J ends lost 4 bases and 0 bases, in that order; junction bases with no gene match: 4. Germline CDR1 reads SGDLS; CDR2 reads YYNGEE. The CDR3 runs 16 residues. CDR3 protein: CASSPWTSGSTDTQYF. Written as DNA, the CDR3 is TGTGCCAGCAGCCCCTGGACTAGCGGGAGCACAGATACGCAGTATTTT.

This sequence joins TRBV27 and TRBJ1-5, with 8 bases that match TRBD1. This CDR3 spans 16 amino acids. Germline lookup yields CDR1 MNHEY and CDR2 SMNVEV (reference sequence). J lost 2 bases, V lost 5 bases, and 8 bases had no gene match. CDR3 in amino acids: CASSQDRVLGNQPQHF. The CDR3 DNA follows: TGTGCCAGCAGTCAGGACAGGGTACTTGGCAATCAGCCCCAGCATTTT.